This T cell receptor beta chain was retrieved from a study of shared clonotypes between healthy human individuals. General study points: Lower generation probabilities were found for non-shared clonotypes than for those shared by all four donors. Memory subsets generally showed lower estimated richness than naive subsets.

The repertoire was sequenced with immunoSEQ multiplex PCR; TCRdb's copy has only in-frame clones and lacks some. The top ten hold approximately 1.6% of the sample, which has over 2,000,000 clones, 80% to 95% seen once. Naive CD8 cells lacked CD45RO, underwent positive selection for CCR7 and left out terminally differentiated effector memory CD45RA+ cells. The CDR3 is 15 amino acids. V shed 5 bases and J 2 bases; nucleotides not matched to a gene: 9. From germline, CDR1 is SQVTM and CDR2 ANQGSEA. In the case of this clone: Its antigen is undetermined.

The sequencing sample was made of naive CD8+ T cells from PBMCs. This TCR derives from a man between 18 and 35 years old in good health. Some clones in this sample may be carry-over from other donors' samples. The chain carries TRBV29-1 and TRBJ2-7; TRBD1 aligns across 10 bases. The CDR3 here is CSVSLGQGLPYEQYF. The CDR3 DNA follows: TGCAGCGTTTCCTTGGGACAGGGGTTACCCTACGAGCAGTACTTC.